This TCR beta chain was identified in a study of yellow fever vaccine responses in identical twins. This CDR3 region has 14 residues. The V gene's germline CDR1 is DFQATT and CDR2 SNEGSKA (reference sequence). Trimming stripped 4 bases from V and 1 base from J, with 13 bases between. MiXCR, run by TCRdb on the RT-PCR reads, gives a single entry per CDR3 protein. Of fewer than 3,500 distinct CDR3 sequences in the sample, approximately 90% were seen once. The specimen was T cells from blood (PBMCs), unsorted or a sorted subset (not recorded which), collected before or after yellow fever vaccination (not recorded which). The J gene is TRBJ2-5, the V gene TRBV20-1, with D possibly being TRBD2 (5 bases). The sequence derives from a woman aged 18-29 years who received the yellow fever vaccine. CDR3 nucleotides: TGCAGTGCTAAGGCTAGCAGCCGCCAAGAGACCCAGTACTTC. It is translated as CSAKASSRQETQYF.